A single sample is the source of the 30 T cell receptor beta chains below, sequenced in a study of control samples from healthy donors and cancer patients (dated by TCRdb to about 2020). Receptors were amplified or captured by the immunoSEQ multiplex PCR assay. TCRdb re-hosts the immuneACCESS table, in-frame sequences only. Its copies lack some clones; in the studies checked, an unresolved V gene accounts for under half of them, and the cause for the rest is not known. This sample lists 40,000 to 55,000 clones; 89% were detected once. In total, the top ten clones hold around 1.6% of the sample. Specimen: PBMCs. The receptors were gathered from a man in his forties or fifties with colorectal cancer.

This chain connects TRBV10-3 to TRBJ2-5; D might be TRBD2 (5 bases). CDR3 size: 14 residues. The ends were cut back, 2 bases at V and 4 bases at J, with 11 bases in the middle. The germline V gene encodes CDR1 ENHRY and CDR2 SYGVKD. DNA for the CDR3: TGTGCCATCAGTGAGAGCAGAGGGCCAGAGACCCAGTACTTC. This translates into CAISESRGPETQYF.

J is TRBJ2-7 and V is TRBV7-9; 11 bases are shared with TRBD1. V gave up 4 bases and J gave up 4 bases; unmatched junction bases: 6. The CDR3 totals 15 residues. Looked up from germline, CDR1 is SEHNR and CDR2 is FQNEAQ (reference sequence). This CDR3 is CASSSTGTGGYEQYF. The DNA of the CDR3 is TGTGCCAGCAGCTCTACCGGGACAGGGGGTTACGAGCAGTACTTC. Complete variable domain (other parts from reference TRBV7-9 and TRBJ2-7): DTGVSQNPRHKITKRGQNVTFRCDPISEHNRLYWYRQTLGQGPEFLTYFQNEAQLEKSRLLSDRFSAERPKGSFSTLEIQRTEQGDSAMYLCASSSTGTGGYEQYFGPGTRLTVT.

The count of this clone is one. J is TRBJ1-1 and V is TRBV28; 7 nucleotides agree with TRBD1. CDR1 is MDHEN, CDR2 SYDVKM, per germline. There are 13 residues in the CDR3. The junction had 10 bases not matched to a gene; V was cut back by 5 bases and J by 10 bases. The CDR3 DNA reads as TGTGCCAGCAGTCCCCCTCGGACAGGTTCAGCTTTCTTT. Its protein is CASSPPRTGSAFF.

J is TRBJ2-7 and V is TRBV24-1; D may be TRBD2 (5 bases). The CDR3 extends over 13 amino acids. Germline CDR1 and CDR2: KGHDR and SFDVKD. The ends were cut back, 5 bases at V and 6 bases at J, with 13 bases in the middle. The CDR3 sequence is CATSGSFGGEQYF. The DNA for the CDR3 is TGTGCCACCAGTGGGTCGTTTGGAGGCGAGCAGTACTTC.

The chain recombines TRBV24-1 with TRBJ2-2; D remains unclear. V was cut by 7 bases and J by 8 bases, with 13 bases left in between. Germline CDR1 and CDR2: KGHDR and SFDVKD. The length of the CDR3 is 13 residues. In DNA form, the CDR3 reads TGTGCCACCAGGTCCGGACCTGGGGGGGAGCTGTTTTTT. Residues: CATRSGPGGELFF.

The V call is TRBV13, the J call TRBJ2-7; 8 positions match TRBD1. CDR1 is PRHDT and CDR2 is FYEKMQ in the germline V gene (reference sequence). V was pared by 1 base and J by 6 bases, with 8 bases of the junction left unmatched. This CDR3 contains 15 residues. The CDR3 sequence is CASSLDQGARGEQYF. In DNA, the CDR3 is TGTGCCAGCAGCTTAGACCAGGGGGCTCGCGGCGAGCAGTACTTC.

The chain recombines TRBV2 with TRBJ2-7, with D possibly TRBD1 on 5 matching bases. This CDR3 spans 17 amino acids. V was pared by 2 bases and J by 0 bases, with 17 bases between. Germline assignment: CDR1 SNHLY and CDR2 FYNNEI. The CDR3 DNA is TGTGCCAGCAGTGAAATTGGAATCCGAGACAGCTCCTACGAGCAGTACTTC. The encoded protein is CASSEIGIRDSSYEQYF. Using reference TRBV2 and TRBJ2-7 for the parts outside the CDR3, the full variable domain is EPEVTQTPSHQVTQMGQEVILRCVPISNHLYFYWYRQILGQKVEFLVSFYNNEISEKSEIFDDQFSVERPDGSNFTLKIRSTKLEDSAMYFCASSEIGIRDSSYEQYFGPGTRLTVT.

The J gene is TRBJ1-1, the V gene TRBV6-5, with a weak D call TRBD1 (6 bases). Germline V gene data show CDR1 as MNHEY and CDR2 as SVGAGI. The CDR3 is made up of 14 amino acids. Trimming stripped 2 bases from V and 4 bases from J, with 11 bases between. Here the CDR3 DNA reads TGTGCCAGCAGTTACGGAGCAGGGGCCACTGAAGCTTTCTTT. Protein product: CASSYGAGATEAFF.

The chain has TRBV6-5 and TRBJ2-3, with 7 bases matching TRBD1. The germline V gene encodes CDR1 MNHEY and CDR2 SVGAGI. The CDR3 loop spans 15 amino acids. Germline trimming cut 5 bases from V and 1 base from J; bases unmatched to any gene: 6. CDR3 in DNA: TGTGCCAGCAGTCAACCCGGGACAGGCACAGATACGCAGTATTTT. Translated: CASSQPGTGTDTQYF.

V usage is TRBV7-8 and J usage is TRBJ2-7; D perhaps matches TRBD1 (6 bases). The germline V and J ends were trimmed by 1 base and 1 base, with 11 bases remaining between them. The germline V gene encodes CDR1 SGHVS and CDR2 FQNEAQ. The CDR3 sequence is 15 residues long. CDR3 nucleotides: TGTGCCAGCAGCTTAGAAGGGGGTAGTTCCTACGAGCAGTACTTC. It codes for CASSLEGGSSYEQYF.

This clone was observed once. The chain recombines TRBV19 with TRBJ2-7; D unclear. This CDR3 comprises 13 residues. Germline values: CDR1 LNHDA, CDR2 SQIVND (reference sequence). V gave up 5 bases and J gave up 1 base, with 9 bases separating them. DNA of the CDR3: TGTGCCAGTAGTGCCCACTCATCCTACGAGCAGTACTTC. Protein: CASSAHSSYEQYF.

This rearrangement joins TRBV19 to TRBJ2-2, with TRBD2 matching 11 bases. The V segment lost 3 bases and the J segment 1 base; nucleotides outside the gene matches: 7. This CDR3 has 18 amino acids. Germline V CDR1 and CDR2: LNHDA, SQIVND (reference sequence). This CDR3 is CASSMLRLAGGNTGELFF. The CDR3 DNA reads as TGTGCCAGTAGTATGTTACGGCTAGCGGGAGGGAACACCGGGGAGCTGTTTTTT. The whole variable domain, filled in from reference TRBV19 and TRBJ2-2, reads DGGITQSPKYLFRKEGQNVTLSCEQNLNHDAMYWYRQDPGQGLRLIYYSQIVNDFQKGDIAEGYSVSREKKESFPLTVTSAQKNPTAFYLCASSMLRLAGGNTGELFFGEGSRLTVL.

This rearrangement joins TRBV7-2 to TRBJ2-1, with 10 bases fitting TRBD2. The CDR3 spans 16 residues. The J segment lost 7 bases and the V segment lost 5 bases, leaving 11 bases of the junction unmatched. Germline assignment: CDR1 SGHTA and CDR2 FQGNSA. The CDR3 spells CASSLRVAGGGNEQFF. CDR3 DNA: TGTGCCAGCAGCCTAAGGGTAGCGGGAGGAGGAAATGAGCAGTTCTTC. The full variable domain, with the rest looked up from reference TRBV7-2 and TRBJ2-1, is GAGVSQSPSNKVTEKGKDVELRCDPISGHTALYWYRQSLGQGLEFLIYFQGNSAPDKSGLPSDRFSAERTGGSVSTLTIQRTQQEDSAVYLCASSLRVAGGGNEQFFGPGTRLTVL.

The chain uses TRBV15 and TRBJ1-5; a weak D match, TRBD1 (6 bases). Per the germline V gene, CDR1 is LNHNV and CDR2 is YYDKDF (reference sequence). The V gene lost 0 bases and the J gene lost 6 bases, with 15 bases spanning the gap. CDR3 size: 16 residues. For the CDR3, the DNA is TGTGCCACCAGCAGAGAGGGGTGGCAGGGGCTTCAGCCCCAGCATTTT. It yields the protein CATSREGWQGLQPQHF. Drawing the rest from reference TRBV15 and TRBJ1-5, the complete variable domain is DAMVIQNPRYQVTQFGKPVTLSCSQTLNHNVMYWYQQKSSQAPKLLFHYYDKDFNNEADTPDNFQSRRPNTSFCFLDIRSPGLGDTAMYLCATSREGWQGLQPQHFGDGTRLSIL.

The chain links TRBV27 to TRBJ2-1, with D perhaps matching TRBD2 (6 bases). The CDR3 runs 16 residues. Germline V CDR1 and CDR2: MNHEY, SMNVEV (reference sequence). V was shortened by 4 bases and J by 0 bases, with 13 bases between the two germline ends. CDR3 coding DNA: TGTGCCAGCAGTTCACTCTCTAGCGTCTCCTACAATGAGCAGTTCTTC. Its translation: CASSSLSSVSYNEQFF.

A single count supports this clone. V usage is TRBV18 and J usage is TRBJ2-3; 11 bases match TRBD2. The V segment lost 4 bases and the J segment 4 bases; nucleotides outside the gene matches: 1. The germline V gene encodes CDR1 KGHSH and CDR2 LQKENI. This CDR3 contains 14 residues. The CDR3 region has the DNA TGTGCCAGCTCACGGACTAGCGGGTCAGATACGCAGTATTTT. This gives the protein CASSRTSGSDTQYF.

V gene TRBV7-2 combines with J gene TRBJ2-7; D is unclear. The ends were cut back, 1 base at V and 1 base at J, with 8 bases in the middle. CDR1 and CDR2 (germline): SGHTA, FQGNSA. The CDR3 is 14 amino acids. The CDR3 sequence: CASSLGLRSYEQYF. The CDR3 nucleotides read TGTGCCAGCAGCTTAGGGTTAAGATCCTACGAGCAGTACTTC. The variable domain in full, completed from reference TRBV7-2 and TRBJ2-7, reads GAGVSQSPSNKVTEKGKDVELRCDPISGHTALYWYRQSLGQGLEFLIYFQGNSAPDKSGLPSDRFSAERTGGSVSTLTIQRTQQEDSAVYLCASSLGLRSYEQYFGPGTRLTVT.

The chain has TRBV5-1 and TRBJ2-7, with D perhaps matching TRBD1 (5 bases). The CDR3 is 14 residues long. The germline gives CDR1 SGHRS, CDR2 YFSETQ. The V and J ends lost 4 bases and 0 bases respectively, with 11 bases between them. CDR3 protein: CASSQQDNSYEQYF. For the CDR3, the DNA is TGCGCCAGCAGCCAGCAGGACAACTCCTACGAGCAGTACTTC. The full variable domain, with the rest looked up from reference TRBV5-1 and TRBJ2-7, is KAGVTQTPRYLIKTRGQQVTLSCSPISGHRSVSWYQQTPGQGLQFLFEYFSETQRNKGNFPGRFSGRQFSNSRSEMNVSTLELGDSALYLCASSQQDNSYEQYFGPGTRLTVT.

This sequence joins TRBV6-1 and TRBJ2-7; 7 positions agree with TRBD1. The CDR3 totals 16 residues. Losses at the gene ends were 1 base for V and 3 bases for J; bases not matched to a gene: 9. From germline, CDR1 is MNHNS and CDR2 SASEGT. CDR3 sequence: CASSEGQTGALYEQYF. The CDR3 nucleotides are TGTGCCAGCAGTGAAGGGCAAACAGGGGCACTCTACGAGCAGTACTTC.

V and J are TRBV18 and TRBJ1-1, with D perhaps TRBD1 (5 bases). The CDR3 is made up of 18 amino acids. The germline gives CDR1 KGHSH, CDR2 LQKENI. Deletions cut 1 base from V and 0 bases from J, with 18 bases between. In nucleotides, the CDR3 is TGTGCCAGCTCACCACGAACCCCGACAGTAGGGGTGAACACTGAAGCTTTCTTT. This encodes CASSPRTPTVGVNTEAFF.

The chain employs TRBV19 and TRBJ2-7; 14 bases line up with TRBD2. This CDR3 is built from 16 residues. The V segment lost 3 bases and the J segment 4 bases; nucleotides outside the gene matches: 5. Germline lookup yields CDR1 LNHDA and CDR2 SQIVND (reference sequence). CDR3 nucleotides: TGTGCCAGTAGTATGGGACTAGCGGGAGAAGGATACGAGCAGTACTTC. This translates into CASSMGLAGEGYEQYF.

The chain couples TRBV28 to TRBJ1-2, with D maybe TRBD1 (5 bases). Trimming removed 5 bases from V and 0 bases from J, with 19 bases in between. From germline, CDR1 is MDHEN and CDR2 SYDVKM. The CDR3 contains 17 residues. The CDR3 region has the DNA TGTGCCAGCAGTCCCCAAAGGGGAGGCCGAGCTAACTATGGCTACACCTTC. This gives the protein CASSPQRGGRANYGYTF.

This clone was seen only once. The chain has TRBV15 and TRBJ2-7, with D possibly matching TRBD2 (6 bases). Germline values: CDR1 LNHNV, CDR2 YYDKDF (reference sequence). The ends were cut back, 3 bases at V and 4 bases at J, with 10 bases in the middle. This CDR3 has 13 amino acids. The chain's CDR3 is CATSRGGWYEQYF. For the CDR3, the DNA is TGTGCCACCAGCAGGGGAGGCTGGTACGAGCAGTACTTC.

V is TRBV7-2 and J is TRBJ2-3, with D hard to call. The length of the CDR3 is 17 residues. CDR1 SGHTA and CDR2 FQGNSA come from the germline V gene. The ends were cut back, 5 bases at V and 4 bases at J, with 22 bases in the middle. In DNA, the CDR3 is TGTGCCAGCAGCCCCCTCGGGCGTAACCCCAAGGCAGATACGCAGTATTTT. Its protein is CASSPLGRNPKADTQYF. The whole variable domain, remainder taken from reference TRBV7-2 and TRBJ2-3, is GAGVSQSPSNKVTEKGKDVELRCDPISGHTALYWYRQSLGQGLEFLIYFQGNSAPDKSGLPSDRFSAERTGGSVSTLTIQRTQQEDSAVYLCASSPLGRNPKADTQYFGPGTRLTVL.

The chain recombines TRBV7-9 with TRBJ2-3; D not resolved. The V end lost 5 bases, the J end lost 4 bases, and 7 bases lay between the germline ends. This CDR3 region has 12 residues. The germline V gene encodes CDR1 SEHNR and CDR2 FQNEAQ (reference sequence). This chain's CDR3 is CASSPVPDTQYF. As DNA, the CDR3 is TGTGCCAGCAGCCCGGTCCCAGATACGCAGTATTTT.

Written as DNA, the CDR3 is TGTGCCAGCAGCTTAGAGACAGGGGGAGGGCAGTACTTC. Its translation: CASSLETGGGQYF. The chain carries TRBV5-4 and TRBJ2-7; 9 bases agree with TRBD1. CDR3 length: 13 residues. Germline trimming cut 2 bases from V and 9 bases from J; bases unmatched to any gene: 6. Germline V lookup: CDR1 SGHNT, CDR2 YYREEE (reference sequence).

The rearrangement joins TRBV4-1 to TRBJ2-3; D is unresolved. V gave up 4 bases and J gave up 4 bases, with 6 bases separating them. There are 12 residues in the CDR3. Per germline, CDR1 MGHRA and CDR2 YSYEKL. CDR3 sequence (DNA): TGCGCCAGCAGCCTTGGTTCAGATACGCAGTATTTT. Translated: CASSLGSDTQYF.

The chain couples TRBV18 to TRBJ2-5, with 10 bases matching TRBD1. The CDR3 consists of 14 residues. Germline assignment: CDR1 KGHSH and CDR2 LQKENI. J lost 7 bases, V lost 6 bases, and 8 bases had no gene match. CDR3 region: CASSSGTGEGTQYF. Here the CDR3 DNA reads TGTGCCAGCTCGTCCGGGACAGGGGAAGGGACCCAGTACTTC.

The chain links TRBV4-1 to TRBJ2-1, with D tentatively TRBD1 (5 bases). The germline V gene encodes CDR1 MGHRA and CDR2 YSYEKL. Trimming stripped 3 bases from V and 8 bases from J, with 8 bases between. There are 12 residues in the CDR3. The DNA for the CDR3 is TGCGCCAGCAGCCACCAGGGATATGAGCAGTTCTTC. Translating gives CASSHQGYEQFF.

The chain combines TRBV7-2 with TRBJ1-1, with TRBD1 as a possible D gene (5 bases). V lost 2 bases to trimming and J lost 1 base, with 8 bases between them. The germline CDR1 and CDR2 sequences are SGHTA and FQGNSA. The length of the CDR3 is 14 residues. The chain's CDR3 is CASSLQGGNTEAFF. The CDR3 coding sequence is TGTGCCAGCAGCTTACAGGGAGGGAACACTGAAGCTTTCTTT.